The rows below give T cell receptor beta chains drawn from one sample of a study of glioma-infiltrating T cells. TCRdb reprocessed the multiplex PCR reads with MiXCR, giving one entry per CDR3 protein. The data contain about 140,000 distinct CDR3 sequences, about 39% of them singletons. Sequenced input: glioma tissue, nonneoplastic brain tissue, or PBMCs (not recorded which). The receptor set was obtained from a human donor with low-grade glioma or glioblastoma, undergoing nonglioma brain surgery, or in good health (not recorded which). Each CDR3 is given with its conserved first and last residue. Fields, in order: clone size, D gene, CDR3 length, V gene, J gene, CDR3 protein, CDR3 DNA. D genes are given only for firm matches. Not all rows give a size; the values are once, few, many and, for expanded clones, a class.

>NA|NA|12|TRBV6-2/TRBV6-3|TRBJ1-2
CASSQDVYSYTF
TGTGCCAGCAGTCAGGACGTCTATAGCTACACCTTC
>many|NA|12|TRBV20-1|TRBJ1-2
CSARDTDYGYTF
TGCAGTGCTAGAGATACCGACTATGGCTACACCTTC
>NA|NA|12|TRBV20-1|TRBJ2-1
CSAPPRGGEQFF
TGCAGTGCTCCTCCGCGGGGAGGCGAGCAGTTCTTC
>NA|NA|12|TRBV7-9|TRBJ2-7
CASSFIGSEQYF
TGTGCCAGCAGCTTTATCGGGAGCGAGCAGTACTTC
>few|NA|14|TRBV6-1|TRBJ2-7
CASSESGRPYEQYF
TGTGCCAGCAGTGAAAGCGGTCGCCCCTACGAGCAGTACTTC
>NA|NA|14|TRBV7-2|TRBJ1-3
CASSTSVSGNTIYF
TGTGCCAGCAGCACGTCTGTCTCTGGAAACACCATATATTTT
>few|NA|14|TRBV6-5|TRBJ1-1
CASSYHLGTTEAFF
TGTGCCAGCAGTTACCATTTGGGGACCACTGAAGCTTTCTTT
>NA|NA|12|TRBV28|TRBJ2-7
CASTYQGFEQYF
TGTGCCAGCACCTACCAGGGGTTCGAGCAGTACTTC
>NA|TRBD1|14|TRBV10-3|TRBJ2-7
CASTTSQGSYEQYF
TGTGCCTCCACCACCTCACAGGGGTCCTACGAGCAGTACTTC
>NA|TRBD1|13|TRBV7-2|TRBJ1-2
CASTMLGGGGYTF
TGTGCCAGCACCATGCTAGGGGGCGGCGGCTACACCTTC
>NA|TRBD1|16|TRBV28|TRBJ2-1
CASSSGTGGSYNEQFF
TGTGCCAGCAGTTCCGGGACAGGGGGCTCCTACAATGAGCAGTTCTTC
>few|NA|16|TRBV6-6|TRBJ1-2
CASSYSSTGMSYGYTF
TGTGCCAGCAGTTACTCGAGTACGGGCATGAGCTATGGCTACACCTTC
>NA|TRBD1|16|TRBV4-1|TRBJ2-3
CASSHPPGTGTDTQYF
TGCGCCAGCAGCCATCCCCCCGGGACAGGCACAGATACGCAGTATTTT
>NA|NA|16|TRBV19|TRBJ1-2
CASSINRDGNPSGYTF
TGTGCCAGTAGTATAAACCGGGACGGGAATCCAAGCGGCTACACCTTC
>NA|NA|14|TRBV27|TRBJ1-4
CASSFRGRNEKLFF
TGTGCCAGCAGTTTTAGGGGCAGAAATGAAAAACTGTTTTTT
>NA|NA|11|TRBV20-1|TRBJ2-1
CSADDSERQFF
TGCAGTGCGGATGATTCCGAGAGGCAGTTCTTC
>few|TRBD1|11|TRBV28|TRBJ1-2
CACRGSDGYTF
TGTGCCTGCAGGGGGTCCGATGGCTACACCTTC
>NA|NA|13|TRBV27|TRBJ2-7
CASSLGRTYEQYF
TGTGCCAGCAGTTTAGGGCGTACCTACGAGCAGTACTTC
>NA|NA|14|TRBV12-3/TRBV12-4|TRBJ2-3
CASSLWGAGDTQYF
TGTGCCAGCAGTTTGTGGGGGGCTGGAGATACGCAGTATTTT
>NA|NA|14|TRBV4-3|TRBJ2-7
CASSQDRGRNEKYF
TGCGCCAGCAGCCAAGATCGAGGCCGGAACGAGAAGTACTTC
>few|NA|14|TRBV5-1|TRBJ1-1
CASSLLQSNTEAFF
TGCGCCAGCAGCTTGCTACAATCGAACACTGAAGCTTTCTTT
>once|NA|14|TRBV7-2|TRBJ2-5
CASSLSGIQETQYF
TGTGCCAGCAGCTTATCGGGGATACAAGAGACCCAGTACTTC
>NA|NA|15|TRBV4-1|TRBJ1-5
CASSQGRNGGQPQHF
TGCGCCAGCAGCCAAGGTAGAAACGGGGGTCAGCCCCAGCATTTT
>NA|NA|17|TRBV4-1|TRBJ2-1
CASSQGLAFGGAYEQFF
TGCGCCAGCAGCCAAGGATTGGCTTTTGGCGGTGCCTACGAGCAGTTCTTC
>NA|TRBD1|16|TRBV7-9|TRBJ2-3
CASSPLTGALTDTQYF
TGTGCCAGCAGCCCTCTGACAGGGGCTCTCACAGATACGCAGTATTTT
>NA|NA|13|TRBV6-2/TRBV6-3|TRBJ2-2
CASSRGDTGELFF
TGTGCCAGCAGCAGGGGAGACACCGGGGAGCTGTTTTTT
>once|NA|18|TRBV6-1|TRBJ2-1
CASSPAGTNKGSYNEQFF
TGTGCCAGCAGCCCAGCGGGCACTAACAAGGGATCCTACAATGAGCAGTTCTTC
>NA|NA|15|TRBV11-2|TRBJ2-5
CASSLVATIQETQYF
TGTGCCAGCAGCTTAGTTGCGACGATTCAAGAGACCCAGTACTTC